The rows below give T cell receptor beta chains drawn from one sample of a study of blood T cell repertoires in COVID-19. Only in-frame clones appear in the TCRdb table, and some are missing; sequencing was by immunoSEQ multiplex PCR. This table has more than 250,000 clones, more than 85% appearing once. The specimen was PBMCs or T cells enriched from blood (not recorded which). These receptors were collected from a woman aged 25 to 39 who had recovered from COVID-19. Each CDR3 is given with its conserved first and last residue. The D gene is left open where the match is weak. The size of a clone is reported for some rows only, either as once, few or many, or as a class for expanded clones.

clone_size	d_call	v_call	j_call	cdr3_nt	cdr3_aa
once	TRBD1	TRBV28	TRBJ1-6	TGTGCCAGCAGCGCATCCGGGACAGCTAGCTCCTATAATTCACCCCTCCACTTT	CASSASGTASSYNSPLHF
once	NA	TRBV11-3	TRBJ1-1	TGTGCCAGCAGCATACAGGGACTGAACACTGAAGCTTTCTTT	CASSIQGLNTEAFF
NA	NA	TRBV23-1	TRBJ2-5	TGCGCCAGCAGTCAATCGCGAGGCCAGCAAGAGACCCAGTACTTC	CASSQSRGQQETQYF
NA	NA	TRBV12-5	TRBJ1-2	TGTGCTAGTGGTTTGGCTACAGGGAGGGGCTACTATGGCTACACCTTC	CASGLATGRGYYGYTF
once	NA	TRBV2	TRBJ1-1	TGTGCCAGCAGTAAGGGGACTTCCCCTGAAGCTTTCTTT	CASSKGTSPEAFF
NA	TRBD2	TRBV10-3	TRBJ2-2	TGTGCCATCAGCGGACCCGCGGTGACTAGCGGGAGACCGAGCACCGGGGAGCTGTTTTTT	CAISGPAVTSGRPSTGELFF
once	NA	TRBV19	TRBJ2-2	TGTGCCAGTAGAGGCGGTAGGTGGTCCGCCGGGGAGCTGTTTTTT	CASRGGRWSAGELFF
NA	NA	TRBV6-4	TRBJ2-6	TGTGCCAGCAGTGACCGAACCGGAGGGTCTGGGGCCAACGTCCTGACTTTC	CASSDRTGGSGANVLTF
NA	TRBD1	TRBV27	TRBJ1-6	TGTGCCAGCAGTTTACAGGGACAGGTATATTCACCCCTCCACTTT	CASSLQGQVYSPLHF
NA	TRBD2	TRBV7-2	TRBJ2-7	TGTGCCAGCAGTCCAGGAGGCGGGGGGGAGTACGAGCAGTACTTC	CASSPGGGGEYEQYF
NA	TRBD2	TRBV5-1	TRBJ2-7	TGCGCCAGCAGCTTAGCGGGGGGGCTCTACGAGCAGTACTTC	CASSLAGGLYEQYF
NA	NA	TRBV28	TRBJ1-2	TGTGCCAGCAGTTTAGGCGGGTCTAACTATGGCTACACCTTC	CASSLGGSNYGYTF
NA	TRBD1	TRBV5-1	TRBJ2-2	TGCGCCAGCAGCTTGGGGACAGGGAACACCGGGGAGCTGTTTTTT	CASSLGTGNTGELFF
NA	NA	TRBV28	TRBJ2-4	TGTGCCAGCAGTTTATGGAACCTTAAGACCGAGGATTTAGCCAAAAACATTCAGTACTTC	CASSLWNLKTEDLAKNIQYF
once	NA	TRBV3-1/TRBV3-2	TRBJ2-3	TGTGCCAGCAGCCCCTCGGTACGCACAGATACGCAGTATTTT	CASSPSVRTDTQYF
NA	TRBD2	TRBV27	TRBJ2-1	TGTGCCAGCAGTTTTTGGACTAGCGGGATCAATGAGCAGTTCTTC	CASSFWTSGINEQFF
NA	NA	TRBV5-1	TRBJ2-3	TGCGCCAGCAGCTTGGCTAGCACAGATACGCAGTATTTT	CASSLASTDTQYF
few	TRBD2	TRBV18	TRBJ2-7	TGTGCCAGCTCACCACCGGGGAGGGCCCACGAGCAGTACTTC	CASSPPGRAHEQYF
NA	NA	TRBV6-5	TRBJ1-1	TGTGCCAGCAGTTACTTTGGCTCGGGGAACACTGAAGCTTTCTTT	CASSYFGSGNTEAFF
NA	TRBD1	TRBV9	TRBJ1-2	TGTGCCAGCAGCCCACAGGGGGTGGGGGGCTACACCTTC	CASSPQGVGGYTF
NA	NA	TRBV7-2	TRBJ1-2	TGTGCCAGCAGCCCCCGGACATCCTATGGCTACACCTTC	CASSPRTSYGYTF
NA	TRBD2	TRBV11-2	TRBJ2-3	TGTGCCAGCAGCTCCACCGGGACTAGCGGCTTTGTTAGCACAGATACGCAGTATTTT	CASSSTGTSGFVSTDTQYF
NA	NA	TRBV6-5	TRBJ1-1	TGTGCCAGCAGTTACTCGGAGGGGATGAACACTGAAGCTTTCTTT	CASSYSEGMNTEAFF
NA	NA	TRBV5-6	TRBJ1-6	TGTGCCAGCAGCGCCCAACAGGGAACCTATAATTCACCCCTCCACTTT	CASSAQQGTYNSPLHF
NA	NA	TRBV6-5	TRBJ1-2	TGTGCCAGCAGAACAATCGGAGATAGCGATGGCTACACCTTC	CASRTIGDSDGYTF
NA	TRBD2	TRBV7-7	TRBJ2-1	TGTGCTAGCAGCTTAGCGCTGACTAGCGGGAGGATCAATGAGCAGTTCTTC	CASSLALTSGRINEQFF
NA	TRBD2	TRBV3-1/TRBV3-2	TRBJ2-7	TGTGCCAGCAGCCGCCTCTTAGCGGGAGTCTACGAGCAGTACTTC	CASSRLLAGVYEQYF
NA	NA	TRBV18	TRBJ1-6	TGTGCCAGCTCACCAACAGATAATTCACCCCTCCACTTT	CASSPTDNSPLHF
NA	NA	TRBV24-1	TRBJ1-2	TGTGCCACAAGGGGGTCGAACTATGGCTACACCTTC	CATRGSNYGYTF